The sequence of this T cell receptor (beta chain) was determined in a study of blood T cell repertoires in COVID-19. In the authors' workflow: Using reference gene primer amplification, nucleated cell counts were estimated. Sequenced by immunoSEQ multiplex PCR; TCRdb stores in-frame clones only, minus some. The V and J calls and the clone size are those of that table, but D and trimming were determined from the DNA. The table includes around 140,000 clones, approximately 86% detected once. A Seattle source enrolled patients during active infection and followed them longitudinally. V trimming: 4 bases; J trimming: 3 bases; junction bases outside the gene matches: 7. The CDR3 totals 15 residues. In germline, CDR1 is MDHEN, CDR2 SYDVKM.

The chain has TRBV28 and TRBJ2-5; TRBD2 matches at 8 bases. The sequenced material came from peripheral blood. The TCR sequence derives from a woman in her 70s with COVID-19, enrolled during active disease. Written as DNA, the CDR3 is TGTGCCAGCAGTTCCCCCCGGGGGGGGGAAGAGACCCAGTACTTC. It yields the protein CASSSPRGGEETQYF.